This T cell receptor (beta chain) was observed in a study of CD8+CD57+ T cells in acquired aplastic anemia. Looking at the study overall: DNA recovered from sorted CD4+ and CD8+ cells had a mean of 3.2 ug. Healthy donors yielded roughly 9.8 million CD4+ cell reads on average. Points from the study as a whole: Significant differences in CD8+ Simpson's diversity were not observed between patients and controls. Shared by patients and controls, just under 30 CD8+ CDR3s were abundant in patients.

Between the trimmed V and J ends, which lost 4 bases and 3 bases, there was a span of 9 bases. CDR1 and CDR2 (germline): LGHNA, YSLEER. The CDR3 is 13 residues long. This clonotype appeared once. Its antigen is unknown. It is likely a read error, because the conserved phenylalanine at the end of the CDR3 is missing. Both TCR beta VDJ combination and CDR3 sequence profiling were carried out. Genomic DNA was the template for this profiling. TCRdb fed the reads into MiXCR, producing one record per CDR3 protein. The sample holds about 40,000 distinct CDR3 sequences, approximately 67% seen once. The sample comprised sorted CD4+, CD8+, or CD8+CD57+ T cells (not recorded which) from PBMCs. This sequence was found in a human donor in good health, serving as a control. V and J are TRBV4-3 and TRBJ1-1; D not certain. The CDR3 bases are TGCGCCAGCAGCCTCCGGTCGTACACTGAAGCTTTCCTT. Translation gives CASSLRSYTEAFL.